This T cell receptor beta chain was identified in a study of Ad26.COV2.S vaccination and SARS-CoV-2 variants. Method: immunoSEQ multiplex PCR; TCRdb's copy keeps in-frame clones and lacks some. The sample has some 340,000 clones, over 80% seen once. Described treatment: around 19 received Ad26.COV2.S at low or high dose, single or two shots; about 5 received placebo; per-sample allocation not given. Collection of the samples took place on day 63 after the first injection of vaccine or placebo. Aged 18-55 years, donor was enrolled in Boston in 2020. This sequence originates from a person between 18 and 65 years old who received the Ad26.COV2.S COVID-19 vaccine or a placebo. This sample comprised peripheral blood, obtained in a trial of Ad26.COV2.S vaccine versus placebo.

CDR3 coding DNA: TGTGCCAGCAGCCAGATAGGGGACCCGCAAGAGACCCAGTACTTC. Translation gives CASSQIGDPQETQYF. The J gene is TRBJ2-5, the V gene TRBV3-1 (or the pseudogene TRBV3-2); the D gene could be TRBD1 or TRBD2 (5 bases each). Between the trimmed V and J ends, which lost 3 bases and 2 bases, there was a span of 13 bases. From germline, CDR1 is LGHDT and CDR2 YNNKEL (reference sequence). CDR3 length equals 15 residues.